This entry concerns a single T cell receptor beta chain. Its specificity is not known. The data were taken from a study of T cells after yellow fever vaccination. Study-wide results and caveats: Any FACS-sorted repertoire could hold abundant clonotypes that contaminate it from the bulk population. Detected again after the booster were most primary-vaccination clones, at 95% to 98% CD4 and 88% CD8. The secondary response was weaker, and its peak arrived faster, on day 5 versus 15.

TCRdb itself ran the 5' RACE reads through MiXCR, one entry per CDR3 protein. The data contain 230,000 or so distinct CDR3 sequences, around 6.7% of them seen just once; the ten biggest clones take up 1% to 1.2%. Source: CD4+ T cells sorted from PBMCs, taken on the day of the yellow fever booster vaccination. The sequence came from a man aged 30 to 45 who received the YFV17D yellow fever vaccine.

This CDR3 reads CASSFFGTKGNEQYF. DNA of the CDR3: TGTGCCAGCAGTTTTTTCGGGACTAAAGGAAACGAGCAGTACTTC. V and J are TRBV28 and TRBJ2-7, with 7 bases aligning to TRBD2. CDR3 length: 15 amino acids. Germline lookup yields CDR1 MDHEN and CDR2 SYDVKM. V gave up 3 bases and J gave up 5 bases; unmatched junction bases: 10.